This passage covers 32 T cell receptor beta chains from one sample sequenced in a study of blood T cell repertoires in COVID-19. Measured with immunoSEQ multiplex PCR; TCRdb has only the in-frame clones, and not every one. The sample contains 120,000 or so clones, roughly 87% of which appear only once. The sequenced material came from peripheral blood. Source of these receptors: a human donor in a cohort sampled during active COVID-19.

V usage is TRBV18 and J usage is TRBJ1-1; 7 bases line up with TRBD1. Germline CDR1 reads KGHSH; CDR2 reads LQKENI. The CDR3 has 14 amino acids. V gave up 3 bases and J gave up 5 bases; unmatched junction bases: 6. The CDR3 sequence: CASSPRQGETEAFF. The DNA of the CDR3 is TGTGCCAGCTCACCTCGGCAGGGGGAAACTGAAGCTTTCTTT.

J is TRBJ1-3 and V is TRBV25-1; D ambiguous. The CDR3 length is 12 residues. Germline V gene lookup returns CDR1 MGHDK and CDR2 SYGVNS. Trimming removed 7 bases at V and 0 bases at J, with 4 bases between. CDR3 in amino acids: CASTISGNTIYF. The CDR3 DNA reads TGTGCCAGCACCATCTCTGGAAACACCATATATTTT.

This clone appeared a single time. The CDR3 loop reads CASSLSGINTGELFF. CDR3 nucleotide sequence: TGTGCCAGCAGCCTAAGCGGGATCAACACCGGGGAGCTGTTTTTT. This chain connects TRBV7-8 to TRBJ2-2; 7 bases are shared with TRBD2. J gave up 2 bases and V 5 bases, and 5 bases lay outside the gene matches. This CDR3 region has 15 residues. Germline V gene lookup returns CDR1 SGHVS and CDR2 FQNEAQ.

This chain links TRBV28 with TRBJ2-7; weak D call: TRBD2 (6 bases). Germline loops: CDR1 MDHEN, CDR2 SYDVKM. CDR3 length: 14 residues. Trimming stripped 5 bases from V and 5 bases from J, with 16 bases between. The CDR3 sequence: CASSTTGGSHEQYF. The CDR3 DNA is TGTGCCAGCAGTACCACTGGGGGGTCCCACGAGCAGTACTTC. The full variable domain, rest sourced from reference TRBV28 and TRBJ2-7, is DVKVTQSSRYLVKRTGEKVFLECVQDMDHENMFWYRQDPGLGLRLIYFSYDVKMKEKGDIPEGYSVSREKKERFSLILESASTNQTSMYLCASSTTGGSHEQYFGPGTRLTVT.

The CDR3 bases are TGTGCCAGTAGTGAACAGGCTACTGAAGCTTTCTTT. Residues: CASSEQATEAFF. This chain links TRBV19 with TRBJ1-1; tentatively, D is TRBD1 (5 bases). V was trimmed by 5 bases and J by 5 bases, leaving 9 bases between them. The CDR3 length is 12 residues. Germline V gene sequence: CDR1 LNHDA, CDR2 SQIVND (reference sequence).

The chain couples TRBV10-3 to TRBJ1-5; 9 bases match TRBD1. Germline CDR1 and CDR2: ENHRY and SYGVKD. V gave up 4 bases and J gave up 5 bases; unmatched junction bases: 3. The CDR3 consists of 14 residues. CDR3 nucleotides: TGTGCCATCAGTGGGGACAGGGTCGATCAGCCCCAGCATTTT. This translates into CAISGDRVDQPQHF.

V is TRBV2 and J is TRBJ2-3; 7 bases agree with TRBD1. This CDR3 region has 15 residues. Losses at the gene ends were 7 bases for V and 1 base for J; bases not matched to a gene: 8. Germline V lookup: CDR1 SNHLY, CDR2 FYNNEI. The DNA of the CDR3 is TGTGCCAGCATGTTGACAGGGCACCGCACAGATACGCAGTATTTT. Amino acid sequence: CASMLTGHRTDTQYF.

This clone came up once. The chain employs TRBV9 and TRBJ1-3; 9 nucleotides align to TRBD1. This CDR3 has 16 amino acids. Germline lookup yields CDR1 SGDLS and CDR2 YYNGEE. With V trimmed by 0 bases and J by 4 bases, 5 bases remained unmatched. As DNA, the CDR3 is TGTGCCAGCAGCGTAGCGGGGGGACAGGGAGGAAACACCATATATTTT. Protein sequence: CASSVAGGQGGNTIYF.

CDR3 sequence: CASSLEAEGNRGYTF. CDR3 in DNA: TGTGCCAGCAGCTTAGAAGCGGAGGGAAACCGTGGCTACACCTTC. The chain employs TRBV7-8 and TRBJ1-2, with D uncertain. V was trimmed by 1 base and J by 7 bases, leaving 16 bases between them. The CDR3 covers 15 residues. CDR1 SGHVS and CDR2 FQNEAQ come from the germline V gene. The full variable domain, its missing parts supplied by reference TRBV7-8 and TRBJ1-2, is GAGVSQSPRYKVAKRGQDVALRCDPISGHVSLFWYQQALGQGPEFLTYFQNEAQLDKSGLPSDRFFAERPEGSVSTLKIQRTQQEDSAVYLCASSLEAEGNRGYTFGSGTRLTVV.

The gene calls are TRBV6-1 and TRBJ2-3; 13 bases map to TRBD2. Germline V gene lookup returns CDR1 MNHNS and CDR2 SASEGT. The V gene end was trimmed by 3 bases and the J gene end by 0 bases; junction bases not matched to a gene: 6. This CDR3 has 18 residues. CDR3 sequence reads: CASSEGLAGLLSTDTQYF. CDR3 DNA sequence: TGTGCCAGCAGTGAGGGACTAGCGGGGTTACTTAGCACAGATACGCAGTATTTT.

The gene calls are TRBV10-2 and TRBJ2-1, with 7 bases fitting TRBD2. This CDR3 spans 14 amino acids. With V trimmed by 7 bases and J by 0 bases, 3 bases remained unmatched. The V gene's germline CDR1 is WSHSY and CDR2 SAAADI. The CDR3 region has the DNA TGCGCCAGCACAGCGGGGTACTCCTACAATGAGCAGTTCTTC. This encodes CASTAGYSYNEQFF.

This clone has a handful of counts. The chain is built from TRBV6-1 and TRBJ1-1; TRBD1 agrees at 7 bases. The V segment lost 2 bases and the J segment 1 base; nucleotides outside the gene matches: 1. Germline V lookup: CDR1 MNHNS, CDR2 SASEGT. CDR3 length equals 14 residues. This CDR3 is CASSEKGANTEAFF. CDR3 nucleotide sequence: TGTGCCAGCAGTGAAAAGGGGGCGAACACTGAAGCTTTCTTT.

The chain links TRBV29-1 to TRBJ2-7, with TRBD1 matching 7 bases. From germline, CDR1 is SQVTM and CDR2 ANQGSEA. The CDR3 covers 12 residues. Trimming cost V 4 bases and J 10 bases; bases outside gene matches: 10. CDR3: CSVVKEQGQQYF. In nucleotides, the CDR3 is TGCAGCGTTGTAAAGGAACAGGGGCAACAGTACTTC.

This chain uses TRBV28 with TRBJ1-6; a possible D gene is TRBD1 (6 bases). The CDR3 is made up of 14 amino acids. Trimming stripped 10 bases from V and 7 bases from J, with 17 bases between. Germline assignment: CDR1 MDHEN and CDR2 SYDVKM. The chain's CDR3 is CAILGGGGNSPLHF. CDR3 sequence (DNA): TGTGCCATATTGGGAGGGGGTGGAAATTCACCCCTCCACTTT.

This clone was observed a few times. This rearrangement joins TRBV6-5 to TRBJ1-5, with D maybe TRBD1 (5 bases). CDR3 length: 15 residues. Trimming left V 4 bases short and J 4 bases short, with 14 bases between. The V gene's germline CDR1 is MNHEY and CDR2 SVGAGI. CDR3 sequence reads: CASSSEDGGNQPQHF. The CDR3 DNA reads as TGTGCCAGCAGTTCCGAGGACGGGGGAAATCAGCCCCAGCATTTT.

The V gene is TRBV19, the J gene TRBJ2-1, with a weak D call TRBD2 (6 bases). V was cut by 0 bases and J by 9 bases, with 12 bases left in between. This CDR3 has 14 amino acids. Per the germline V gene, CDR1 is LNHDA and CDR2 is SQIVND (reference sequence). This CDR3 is CASSIDRVGGEQFF. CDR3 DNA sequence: TGTGCCAGTAGTATAGACAGGGTGGGGGGTGAGCAGTTCTTC.

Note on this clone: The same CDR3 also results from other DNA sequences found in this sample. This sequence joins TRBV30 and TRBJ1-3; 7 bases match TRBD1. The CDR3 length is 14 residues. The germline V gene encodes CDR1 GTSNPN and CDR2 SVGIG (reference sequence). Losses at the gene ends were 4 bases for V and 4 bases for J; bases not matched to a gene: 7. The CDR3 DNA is TGTGCCTGGACCCCAGGGGGTGGGGGAAACACCATATATTTT. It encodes CAWTPGGGGNTIYF.

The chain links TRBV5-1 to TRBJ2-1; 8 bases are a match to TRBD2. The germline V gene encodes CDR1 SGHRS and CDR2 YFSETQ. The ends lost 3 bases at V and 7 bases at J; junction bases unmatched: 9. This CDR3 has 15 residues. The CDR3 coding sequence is TGCGCCAGCAGCTCGACGGGACTAGGTATGAATGAGCAGTTCTTC. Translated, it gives CASSSTGLGMNEQFF.

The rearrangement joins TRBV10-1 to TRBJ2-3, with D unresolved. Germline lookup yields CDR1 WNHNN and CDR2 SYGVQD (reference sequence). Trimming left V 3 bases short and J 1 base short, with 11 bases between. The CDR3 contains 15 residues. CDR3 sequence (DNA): TGCGCCAGCAGTGATGTCGGTATGGGCACAGATACGCAGTATTTT. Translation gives CASSDVGMGTDTQYF.

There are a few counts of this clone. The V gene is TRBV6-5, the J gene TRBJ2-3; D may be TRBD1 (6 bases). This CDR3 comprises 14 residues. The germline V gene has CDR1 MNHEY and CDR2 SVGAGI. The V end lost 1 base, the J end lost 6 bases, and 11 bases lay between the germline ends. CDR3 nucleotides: TGTGCCAGCAGTTACTTCAGGGGCTCGGATACGCAGTATTTT. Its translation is CASSYFRGSDTQYF.

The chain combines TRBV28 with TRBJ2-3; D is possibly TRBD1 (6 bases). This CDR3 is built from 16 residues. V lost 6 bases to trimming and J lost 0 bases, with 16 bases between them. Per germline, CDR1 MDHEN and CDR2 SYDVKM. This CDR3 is CASSRIDRISTDTQYF. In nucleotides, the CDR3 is TGTGCCAGCAGCCGAATAGACAGGATTAGCACAGATACGCAGTATTTT.

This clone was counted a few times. DNA of the CDR3: TGTGCCAGCAGTTTTAAAGGGGTCAGCATCAGGACTGAAGCTTTCTTT. This translates into CASSFKGVSIRTEAFF. The rearrangement links TRBV28 to TRBJ1-1; a possible D gene is TRBD1 (5 bases). The CDR3 runs to 16 residues. V was shortened by 3 bases and J by 5 bases, with 19 bases between the two germline ends. Germline V lookup: CDR1 MDHEN, CDR2 SYDVKM.

CDR3 sequence (DNA): TGTGCCAGTAGTGTGAGTGTGGGGGCTCTGAACACTGAAGCTTTCTTT. Translated, it gives CASSVSVGALNTEAFF. The J gene is TRBJ1-1, the V gene TRBV19; weak D call: TRBD1 (6 bases). The CDR3 length is 16 residues. Trimming pared 5 bases from V and 0 bases from J, leaving 16 bases between. In germline, CDR1 is LNHDA, CDR2 SQIVND (reference sequence). Complete variable domain (other parts from reference TRBV19 and TRBJ1-1): DGGITQSPKYLFRKEGQNVTLSCEQNLNHDAMYWYRQDPGQGLRLIYYSQIVNDFQKGDIAEGYSVSREKKESFPLTVTSAQKNPTAFYLCASSVSVGALNTEAFFGQGTRLTVV.

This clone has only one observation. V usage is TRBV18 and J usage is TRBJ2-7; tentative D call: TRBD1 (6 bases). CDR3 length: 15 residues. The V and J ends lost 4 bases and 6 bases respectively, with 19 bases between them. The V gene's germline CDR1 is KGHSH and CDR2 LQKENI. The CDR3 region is CASSRLVGGRGEQYF. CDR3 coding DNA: TGTGCCAGCTCACGTTTAGTAGGGGGTCGGGGCGAGCAGTACTTC.

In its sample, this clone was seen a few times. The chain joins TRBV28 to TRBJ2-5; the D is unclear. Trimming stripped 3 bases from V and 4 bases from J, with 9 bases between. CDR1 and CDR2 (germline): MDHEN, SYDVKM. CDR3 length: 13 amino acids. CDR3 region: CASSLFIRETQYF. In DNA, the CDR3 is TGTGCCAGCAGTTTGTTTATTCGAGAGACCCAGTACTTC.

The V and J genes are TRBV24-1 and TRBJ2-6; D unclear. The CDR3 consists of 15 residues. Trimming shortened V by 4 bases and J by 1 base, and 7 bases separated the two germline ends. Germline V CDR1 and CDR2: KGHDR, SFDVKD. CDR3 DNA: TGTGCCACCAGTGACCCCGCGTCTGGGGCCAACGTCCTGACTTTC. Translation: CATSDPASGANVLTF.

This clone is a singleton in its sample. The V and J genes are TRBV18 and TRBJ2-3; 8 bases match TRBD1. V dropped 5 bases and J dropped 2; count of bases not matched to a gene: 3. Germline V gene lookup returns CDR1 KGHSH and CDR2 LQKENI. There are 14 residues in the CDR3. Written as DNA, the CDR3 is TGTGCCAGCTCATCCCAGGGGGCCACAGATACGCAGTATTTT. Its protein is CASSSQGATDTQYF. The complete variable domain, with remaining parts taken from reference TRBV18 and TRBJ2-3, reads NAGVMQNPRHLVRRRGQEARLRCSPMKGHSHVYWYRQLPEEGLKFMVYLQKENIIDESGMPKERFSAEFPKEGPSILRIQQVVRGDSAAYFCASSSQGATDTQYFGPGTRLTVL.

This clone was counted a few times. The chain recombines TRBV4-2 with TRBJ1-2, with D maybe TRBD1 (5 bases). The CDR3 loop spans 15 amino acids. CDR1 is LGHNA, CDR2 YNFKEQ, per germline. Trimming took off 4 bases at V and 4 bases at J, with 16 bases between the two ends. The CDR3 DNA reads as TGTGCCAGCAGCCCCGCCGGGGGGATCAGCTATGGCTACACCTTC. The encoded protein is CASSPAGGISYGYTF.

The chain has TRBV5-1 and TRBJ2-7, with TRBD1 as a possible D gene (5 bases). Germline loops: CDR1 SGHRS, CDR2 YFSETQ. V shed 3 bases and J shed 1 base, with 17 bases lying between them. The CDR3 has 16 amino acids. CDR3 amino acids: CASSSSGQSTSYEQYF. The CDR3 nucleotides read TGCGCCAGCAGCTCATCAGGGCAAAGCACATCCTACGAGCAGTACTTC.

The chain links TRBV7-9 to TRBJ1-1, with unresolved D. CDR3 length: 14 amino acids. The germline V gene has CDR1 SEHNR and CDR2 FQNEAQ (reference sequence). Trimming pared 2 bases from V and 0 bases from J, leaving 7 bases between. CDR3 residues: CASSLKDLNTEAFF. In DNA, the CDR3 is TGTGCCAGCAGCTTAAAAGACTTGAACACTGAAGCTTTCTTT.

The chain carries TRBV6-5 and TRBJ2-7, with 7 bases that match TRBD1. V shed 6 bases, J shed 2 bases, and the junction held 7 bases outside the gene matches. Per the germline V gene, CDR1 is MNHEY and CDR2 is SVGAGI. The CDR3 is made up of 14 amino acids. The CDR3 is CASRNRDSPYEQYF. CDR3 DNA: TGTGCCAGCAGAAACCGGGACAGCCCCTACGAGCAGTACTTC.

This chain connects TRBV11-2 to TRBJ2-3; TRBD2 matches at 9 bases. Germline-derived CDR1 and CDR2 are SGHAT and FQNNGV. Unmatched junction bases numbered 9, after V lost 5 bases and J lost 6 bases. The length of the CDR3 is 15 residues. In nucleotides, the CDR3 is TGTGCCAGCAGCCCGACGGGACTAGCATCGGATACGCAGTATTTT. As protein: CASSPTGLASDTQYF.